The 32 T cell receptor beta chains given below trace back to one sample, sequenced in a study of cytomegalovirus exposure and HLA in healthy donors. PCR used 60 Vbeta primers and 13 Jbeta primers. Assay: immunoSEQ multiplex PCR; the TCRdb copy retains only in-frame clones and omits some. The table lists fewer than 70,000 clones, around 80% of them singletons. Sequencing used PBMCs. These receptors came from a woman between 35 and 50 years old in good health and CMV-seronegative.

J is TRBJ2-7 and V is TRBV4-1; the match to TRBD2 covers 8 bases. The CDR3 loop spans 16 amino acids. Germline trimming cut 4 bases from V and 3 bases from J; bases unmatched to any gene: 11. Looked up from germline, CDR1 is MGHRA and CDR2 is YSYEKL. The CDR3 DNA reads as TGCGCCAGCAGCCTGAGCGGTAGCGGGGCGTTCTACGAGCAGTACTTC. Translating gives CASSLSGSGAFYEQYF.

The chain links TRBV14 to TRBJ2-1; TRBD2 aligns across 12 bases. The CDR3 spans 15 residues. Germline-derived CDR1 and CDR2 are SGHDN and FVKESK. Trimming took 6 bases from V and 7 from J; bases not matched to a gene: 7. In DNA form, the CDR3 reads TGTGCCAGCAGGCTAGCGGGAGGGCCGGTAAATGAGCAGTTCTTC. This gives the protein CASRLAGGPVNEQFF.

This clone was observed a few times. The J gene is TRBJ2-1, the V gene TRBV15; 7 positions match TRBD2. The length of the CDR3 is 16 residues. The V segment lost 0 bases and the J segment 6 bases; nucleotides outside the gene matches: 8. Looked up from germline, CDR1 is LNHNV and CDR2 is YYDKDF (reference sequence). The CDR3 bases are TGTGCCACCAGCAGAGATTTAGCGGGTTTCGGCAATGAGCAGTTCTTC. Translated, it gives CATSRDLAGFGNEQFF. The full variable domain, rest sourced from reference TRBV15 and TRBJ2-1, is DAMVIQNPRYQVTQFGKPVTLSCSQTLNHNVMYWYQQKSSQAPKLLFHYYDKDFNNEADTPDNFQSRRPNTSFCFLDIRSPGLGDTAMYLCATSRDLAGFGNEQFFGPGTRLTVL.

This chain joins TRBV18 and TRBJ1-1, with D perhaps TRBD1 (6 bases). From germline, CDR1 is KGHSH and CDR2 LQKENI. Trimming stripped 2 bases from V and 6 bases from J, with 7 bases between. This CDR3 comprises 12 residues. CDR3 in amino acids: CASSPGQPEAFF. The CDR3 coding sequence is TGTGCCAGCTCACCAGGACAGCCTGAAGCTTTCTTT.

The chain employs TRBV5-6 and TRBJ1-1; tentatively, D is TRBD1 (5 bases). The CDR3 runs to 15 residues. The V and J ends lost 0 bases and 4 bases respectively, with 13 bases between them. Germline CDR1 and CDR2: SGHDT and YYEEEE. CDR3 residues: CASSLDAGPATEAFF. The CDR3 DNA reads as TGTGCCAGCAGCTTGGATGCAGGGCCGGCCACTGAAGCTTTCTTT. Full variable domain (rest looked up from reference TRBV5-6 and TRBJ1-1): DAGVTQSPTHLIKTRGQQVTLRCSPKSGHDTVSWYQQALGQGPQFIFQYYEEEERQRGNFPDRFSGHQFPNYSSELNVNALLLGDSALYLCASSLDAGPATEAFFGQGTRLTVV.

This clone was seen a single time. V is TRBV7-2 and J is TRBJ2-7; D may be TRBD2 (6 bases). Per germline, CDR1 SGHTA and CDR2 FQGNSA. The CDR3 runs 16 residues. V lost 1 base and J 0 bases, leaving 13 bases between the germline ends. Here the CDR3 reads CASSLVPGASSYEQYF. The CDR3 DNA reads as TGTGCCAGCAGCTTAGTTCCGGGAGCCTCCTCCTACGAGCAGTACTTC. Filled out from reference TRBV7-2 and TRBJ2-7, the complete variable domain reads GAGVSQSPSNKVTEKGKDVELRCDPISGHTALYWYRQSLGQGLEFLIYFQGNSAPDKSGLPSDRFSAERTGGSVSTLTIQRTQQEDSAVYLCASSLVPGASSYEQYFGPGTRLTVT.

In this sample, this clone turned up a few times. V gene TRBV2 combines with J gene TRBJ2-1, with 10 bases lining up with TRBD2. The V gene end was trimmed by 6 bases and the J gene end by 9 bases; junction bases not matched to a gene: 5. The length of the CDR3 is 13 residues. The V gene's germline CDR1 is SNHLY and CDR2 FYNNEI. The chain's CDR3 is CASRLAGAGEQFF. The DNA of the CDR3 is TGTGCCAGCAGGCTAGCGGGAGCAGGTGAGCAGTTCTTC.

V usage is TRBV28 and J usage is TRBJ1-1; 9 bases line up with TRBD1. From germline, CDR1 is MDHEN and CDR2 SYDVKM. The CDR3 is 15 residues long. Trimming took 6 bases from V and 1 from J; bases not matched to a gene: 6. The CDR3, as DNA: TGTGCCAGCAGACCGCCGGGACAGGGGAACACTGAAGCTTTCTTT. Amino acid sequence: CASRPPGQGNTEAFF.

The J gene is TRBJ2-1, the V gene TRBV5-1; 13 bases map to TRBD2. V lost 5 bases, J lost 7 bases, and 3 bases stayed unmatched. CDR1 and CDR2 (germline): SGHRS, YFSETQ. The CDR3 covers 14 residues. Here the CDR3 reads CASRLAGGLNEQFF. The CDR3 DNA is TGCGCCAGCAGACTAGCGGGAGGGCTGAATGAGCAGTTCTTC. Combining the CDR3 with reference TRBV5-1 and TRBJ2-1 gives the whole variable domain KAGVTQTPRYLIKTRGQQVTLSCSPISGHRSVSWYQQTPGQGLQFLFEYFSETQRNKGNFPGRFSGRQFSNSRSEMNVSTLELGDSALYLCASRLAGGLNEQFFGPGTRLTVL.

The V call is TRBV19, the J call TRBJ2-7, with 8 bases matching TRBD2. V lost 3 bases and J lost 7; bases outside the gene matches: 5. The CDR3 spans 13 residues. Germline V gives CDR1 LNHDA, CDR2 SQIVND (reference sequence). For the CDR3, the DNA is TGTGCCAGTAGTATCATCGCTAGCGGGGAGCAGTACTTC. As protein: CASSIIASGEQYF.

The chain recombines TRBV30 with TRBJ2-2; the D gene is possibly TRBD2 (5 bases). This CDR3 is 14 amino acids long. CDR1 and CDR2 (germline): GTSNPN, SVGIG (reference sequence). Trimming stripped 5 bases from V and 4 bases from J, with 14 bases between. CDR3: CAWDRGPGTGELFF. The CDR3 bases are TGTGCCTGGGATAGAGGGCCGGGCACCGGGGAGCTGTTTTTT.

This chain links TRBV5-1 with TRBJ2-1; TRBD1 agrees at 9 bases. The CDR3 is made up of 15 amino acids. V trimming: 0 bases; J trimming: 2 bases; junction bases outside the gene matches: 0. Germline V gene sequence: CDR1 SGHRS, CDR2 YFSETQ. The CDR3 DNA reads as TGCGCCAGCAGCTTGGGACAGGGGGCCTACAATGAGCAGTTCTTC. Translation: CASSLGQGAYNEQFF.

CDR3 sequence reads: CASSQEGAGSYEQYF. The CDR3 bases are TGTGCCAGCAGCCAAGAAGGAGCTGGTTCCTACGAGCAGTACTTC. This chain connects TRBV4-2 to TRBJ2-7; no clear D gene. Trimming took off 0 bases at V and 1 base at J, with 10 bases between the two ends. Looked up from germline, CDR1 is LGHNA and CDR2 is YNFKEQ. The CDR3 length is 15 residues.

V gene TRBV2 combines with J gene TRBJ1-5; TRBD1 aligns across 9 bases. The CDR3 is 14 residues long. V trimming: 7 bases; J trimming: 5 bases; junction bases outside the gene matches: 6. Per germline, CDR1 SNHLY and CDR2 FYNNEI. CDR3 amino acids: CASTLTGGDQPQHF. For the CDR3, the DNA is TGTGCCAGCACCTTGACAGGGGGAGATCAGCCCCAGCATTTT.

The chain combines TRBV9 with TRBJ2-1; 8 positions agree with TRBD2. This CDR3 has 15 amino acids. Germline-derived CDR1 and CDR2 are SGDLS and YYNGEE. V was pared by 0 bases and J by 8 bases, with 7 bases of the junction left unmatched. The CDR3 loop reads CASSVAGGPLDEQFF. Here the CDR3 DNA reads TGTGCCAGCAGCGTAGCGGGAGGGCCTTTGGATGAGCAGTTCTTC.

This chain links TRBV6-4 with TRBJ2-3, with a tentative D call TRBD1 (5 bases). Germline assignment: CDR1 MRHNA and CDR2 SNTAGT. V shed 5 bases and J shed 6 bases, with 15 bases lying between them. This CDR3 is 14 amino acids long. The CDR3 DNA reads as TGTGCCAGCAGTCGGACATACCTGGGGGATACGCAGTATTTT. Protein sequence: CASSRTYLGDTQYF.

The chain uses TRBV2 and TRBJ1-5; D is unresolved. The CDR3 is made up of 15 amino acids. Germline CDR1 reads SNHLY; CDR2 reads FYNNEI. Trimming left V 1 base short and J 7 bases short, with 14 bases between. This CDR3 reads CASSEEAGPGQPQHF. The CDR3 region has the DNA TGTGCCAGCAGTGAAGAGGCCGGCCCGGGACAGCCCCAGCATTTT.

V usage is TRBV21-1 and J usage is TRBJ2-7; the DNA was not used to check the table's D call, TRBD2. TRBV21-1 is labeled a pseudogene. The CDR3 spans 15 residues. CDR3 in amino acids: CASSGTSDNSYEQYF. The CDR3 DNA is TGTGCCAGCAGCGGGACTAGCGATAACTCCTACGAGCAGTACTTC.

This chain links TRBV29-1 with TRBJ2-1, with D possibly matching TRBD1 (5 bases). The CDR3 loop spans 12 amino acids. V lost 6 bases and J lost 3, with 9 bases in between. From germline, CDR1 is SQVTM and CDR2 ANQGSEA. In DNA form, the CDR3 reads TGCAGCGTAGCGACAGACTACAATGAGCAGTTCTTC. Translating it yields CSVATDYNEQFF.

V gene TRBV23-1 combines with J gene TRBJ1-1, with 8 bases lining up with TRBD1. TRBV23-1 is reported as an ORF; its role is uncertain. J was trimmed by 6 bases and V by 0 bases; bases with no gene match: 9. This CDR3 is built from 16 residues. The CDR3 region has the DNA TGCGCCAGCAGTCAATCCCCTCGGGCAGGGGGCCCTGAAGCTTTCTTT. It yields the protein CASSQSPRAGGPEAFF.

CDR3 bases: TGTGCCAGCAGCCGGACCGGGACTAGCGGGATAAATTACAATGAGCAGTTCTTC. It codes for CASSRTGTSGINYNEQFF. The chain joins TRBV4-2 to TRBJ2-1; 13 bases match TRBD2. This CDR3 is built from 18 residues. Trimming took 4 bases from V and 4 from J; bases not matched to a gene: 10. Germline-derived CDR1 and CDR2 are LGHNA and YNFKEQ.

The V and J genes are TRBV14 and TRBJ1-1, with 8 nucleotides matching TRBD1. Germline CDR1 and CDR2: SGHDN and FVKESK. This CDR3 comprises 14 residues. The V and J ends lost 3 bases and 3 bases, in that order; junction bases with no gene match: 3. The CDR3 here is CASSQQTGDTEAFF. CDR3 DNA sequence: TGTGCCAGCAGCCAGCAGACAGGGGACACTGAAGCTTTCTTT.

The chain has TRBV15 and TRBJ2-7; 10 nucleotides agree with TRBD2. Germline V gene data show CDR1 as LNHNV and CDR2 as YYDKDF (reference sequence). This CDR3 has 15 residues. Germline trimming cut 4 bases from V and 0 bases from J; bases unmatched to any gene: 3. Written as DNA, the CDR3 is TGTGCCACCAGCACCGGACTAGCGGCCTCCTACGAGCAGTACTTC. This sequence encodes CATSTGLAASYEQYF.

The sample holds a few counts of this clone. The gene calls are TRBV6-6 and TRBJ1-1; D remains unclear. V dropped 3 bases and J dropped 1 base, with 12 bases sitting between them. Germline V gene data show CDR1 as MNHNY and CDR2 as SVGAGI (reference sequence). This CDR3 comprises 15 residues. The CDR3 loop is CASSYEGGTNTEAFF. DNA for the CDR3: TGTGCCAGCAGTTATGAGGGAGGAACGAACACTGAAGCTTTCTTT.

CDR3 in amino acids: CASRTLAAGGDEQFF. DNA of the CDR3: TGTGCCAGCAGAACACTAGCGGCGGGCGGGGATGAGCAGTTCTTC. The chain employs TRBV6-5 and TRBJ2-1; TRBD2 matches at 8 bases. This CDR3 region has 15 residues. The V segment lost 6 bases and the J segment 8 bases; nucleotides outside the gene matches: 12. CDR1 is MNHEY, CDR2 SVGAGI, per germline.

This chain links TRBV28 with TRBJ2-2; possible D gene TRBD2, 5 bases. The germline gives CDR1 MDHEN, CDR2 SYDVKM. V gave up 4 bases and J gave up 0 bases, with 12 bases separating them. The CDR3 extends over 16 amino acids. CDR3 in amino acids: CASSSVGGSNTGELFF. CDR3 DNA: TGTGCCAGCAGTTCCGTTGGCGGGTCGAACACCGGGGAGCTGTTTTTT.

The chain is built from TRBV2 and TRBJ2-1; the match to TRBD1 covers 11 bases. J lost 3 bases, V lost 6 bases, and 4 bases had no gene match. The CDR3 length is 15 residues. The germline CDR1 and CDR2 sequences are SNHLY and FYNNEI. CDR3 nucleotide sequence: TGTGCCAGCAGGAGGGACAGGGGGAACTACAATGAGCAGTTCTTC. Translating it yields CASRRDRGNYNEQFF.

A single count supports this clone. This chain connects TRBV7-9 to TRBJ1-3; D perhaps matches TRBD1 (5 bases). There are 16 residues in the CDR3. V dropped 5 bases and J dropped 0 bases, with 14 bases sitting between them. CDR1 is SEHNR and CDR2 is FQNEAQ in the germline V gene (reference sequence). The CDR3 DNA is TGTGCCAGCAGCGGACGGGGGTTAAGCTCTGGAAACACCATATATTTT. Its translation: CASSGRGLSSGNTIYF.

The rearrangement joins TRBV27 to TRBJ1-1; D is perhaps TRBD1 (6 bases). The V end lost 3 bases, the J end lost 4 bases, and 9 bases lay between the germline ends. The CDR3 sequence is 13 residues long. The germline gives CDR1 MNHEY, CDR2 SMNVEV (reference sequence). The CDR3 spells CASSFLGATEAFF. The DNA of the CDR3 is TGTGCCAGCAGTTTTTTGGGGGCCACTGAAGCTTTCTTT.

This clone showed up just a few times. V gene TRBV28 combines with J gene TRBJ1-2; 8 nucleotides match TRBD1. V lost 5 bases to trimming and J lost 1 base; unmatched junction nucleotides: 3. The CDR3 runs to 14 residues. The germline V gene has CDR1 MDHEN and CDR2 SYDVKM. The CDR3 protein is CASSTGQGNYGYTF. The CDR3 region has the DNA TGTGCCAGCAGTACCGGACAGGGTAACTATGGCTACACCTTC.

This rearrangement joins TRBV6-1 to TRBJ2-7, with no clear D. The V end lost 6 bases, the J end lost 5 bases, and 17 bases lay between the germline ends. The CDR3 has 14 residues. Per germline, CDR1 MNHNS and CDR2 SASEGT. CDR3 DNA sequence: TGTGCCAGCAGCCGAGACACCGCCCTCGACGAGCAGTACTTC. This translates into CASSRDTALDEQYF.

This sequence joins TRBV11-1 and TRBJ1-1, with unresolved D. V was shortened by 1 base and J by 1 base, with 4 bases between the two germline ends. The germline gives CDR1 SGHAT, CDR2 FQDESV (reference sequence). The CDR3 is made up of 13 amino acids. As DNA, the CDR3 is TGTGCCAGCAGCTTAGGCGAGAACACTGAAGCTTTCTTT. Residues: CASSLGENTEAFF.